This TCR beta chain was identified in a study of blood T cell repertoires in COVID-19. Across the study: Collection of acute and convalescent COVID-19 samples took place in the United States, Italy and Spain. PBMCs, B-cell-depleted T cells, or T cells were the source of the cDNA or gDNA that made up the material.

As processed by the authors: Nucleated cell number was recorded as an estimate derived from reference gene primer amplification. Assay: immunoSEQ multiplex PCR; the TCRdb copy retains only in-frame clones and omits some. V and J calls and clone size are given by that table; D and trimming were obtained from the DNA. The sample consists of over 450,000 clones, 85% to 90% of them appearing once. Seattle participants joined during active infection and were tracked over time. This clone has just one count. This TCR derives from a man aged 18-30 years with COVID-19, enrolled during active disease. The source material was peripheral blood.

The CDR3 DNA reads as TGTGCCAGCAGGACAGGGGGCGGCTATAATTCACCCCTCCACTTT. Residues: CASRTGGGYNSPLHF. The V gene is TRBV27, the J gene TRBJ1-6, with 10 bases identical to TRBD1. With 6 bases clipped from V and 3 bases from J, the junction kept 2 bases outside the gene matches. Per the germline V gene, CDR1 is MNHEY and CDR2 is SMNVEV (reference sequence). The CDR3 spans 15 residues.